This T cell receptor (beta chain) was observed in a study of blood T cell repertoires in COVID-19. Overall study context: Material from acute and convalescent COVID-19 was sourced from the United States, Italy and Spain.

TCRdb's table, derived via immunoSEQ multiplex PCR, lists solely in-frame clones and lacks some. The data show around 85,000 clones, 90% seen once. This clonotype was sampled from an elderly woman with active or convalescent COVID-19. The specimen sequenced was peripheral blood.

CDR3 nucleotide sequence: TGCGCCAGCAGCTTGGACAGGGGCACAGATACGCAGTATTTT. Translated, it gives CASSLDRGTDTQYF. V gene TRBV5-1 combines with J gene TRBJ2-3, with D perhaps TRBD1 (6 bases). The V gene lost 0 bases and the J gene lost 1 base, with 6 bases spanning the gap. The length of the CDR3 is 14 residues. CDR1 is SGHRS and CDR2 is YFSETQ in the germline V gene.